The entry below describes one T cell receptor (beta chain). Germline CDR1 reads LGHNA; CDR2 reads YSLEER. V gave up 1 base and J gave up 5 bases; unmatched junction bases: 8. This CDR3 contains 16 residues. The data originate from a study of shared clonotypes between healthy human individuals. Measured with immunoSEQ multiplex PCR; TCRdb has only the in-frame clones, and not every one. The data show roughly 2,500,000 clones, under 95% seen once. This receptor was obtained from a young man in good health. Some clones in this sample may be carry-over from other donors' samples. The sequenced sample was naive CD4+ T cells from PBMCs. Sample subset: CD45RA+ positively selected. J is TRBJ2-3 and V is TRBV4-3, with TRBD2 identical over 8 bases. CDR3 in amino acids: CASSQVSGGPVDTQYF. Here the CDR3 DNA reads TGCGCCAGCAGCCAAGTGTCGGGAGGGCCGGTAGATACGCAGTATTTT.